Below, one T cell receptor beta chain is given with its context. Its specificity is not known. The CDR3 length is 12 residues. The V gene lost 0 bases and the J gene lost 4 bases, with 4 bases spanning the gap. Germline-derived CDR1 and CDR2 are SGHDT and YYEEEE. The data were obtained in a study of somatic mutations in cytotoxic T cells in rheumatoid arthritis. CD4+ cells and CD8+ cells were each obtained through positive magnetic bead selection, and their purity was assessed by flow cytometry. Sequenced by immunoSEQ multiplex PCR; TCRdb stores in-frame clones only, minus some. Of roughly 17,000 clones in the sample, 65% to 85% were seen once. General study results and limits: Over 20% of CD8+ cells belonged to the largest CD8+ clone in about an eighth of the 65 patients. Rheumatoid arthritis patients showed CD8+ clonality increasing with age, unlike healthy controls.

Source material: CD8+ T cells sorted from blood. This TCR was recovered from an adult with rheumatoid arthritis. The chain is built from TRBV5-6 and TRBJ1-1; D remains unclear. The CDR3 loop is CASSLGSTEAFF. CDR3 DNA: TGTGCCAGCAGCTTGGGTAGCACTGAAGCTTTCTTT.